These 32 T cell receptor beta chains share one sample of origin, sequenced in a study of monozygotic twins with inflammatory bowel disease. TCRdb re-called the 5' RACE reads and catalogs CDR3 proteins one per entry, DNA excluded. In all, the sample yields 400,000 or so distinct CDR3 sequences. Sequenced material: blood. Receptors originate from a human donor with ulcerative colitis or Crohn's disease, or a healthy co-twin of an affected twin (not recorded which).

V usage is TRBV5-1 and J usage is TRBJ1-5. The CDR3 extends over 15 amino acids. Germline V gene lookup returns CDR1 SGHRS and CDR2 YFSETQ. CDR3 sequence: CASSLGSGEGQPQHF.

The chain has TRBV7-3 and TRBJ2-1; the D call of TRBD1 rests on TCRdb alone, since no DNA is present to check it. The CDR3 is 14 residues long. The germline V gene has CDR1 SGHTA and CDR2 FQGTGA. CDR3 sequence reads: CASSPGQGAGEQFF. The whole variable domain, filled in from reference TRBV7-3 and TRBJ2-1, reads GAGVSQTPSNKVTEKGKYVELRCDPISGHTALYWYRQSLGQGPEFLIYFQGTGAADDSGLPNDRFFAVRPEGSVSTLKIQRTERGDSAVYLCASSPGQGAGEQFFGPGTRLTVL.

This sequence joins TRBV7-8 and TRBJ1-2; without DNA, the TCRdb call of TRBD1 cannot be checked. Germline assignment: CDR1 SGHVS and CDR2 FQNEAQ. The CDR3 runs to 13 residues. CDR3 protein: CASSLNRAEGYTF.

The chain links TRBV3-1 to TRBJ2-6. This CDR3 comprises 13 residues. Germline V gives CDR1 LGHDT, CDR2 YNNKEL (reference sequence). CDR3 in amino acids: CASSSRGANVLTF. The full variable domain, with the rest looked up from reference TRBV3-1 and TRBJ2-6, is DTAVSQTPKYLVTQMGNDKSIKCEQNLGHDTMYWYKQDSKKFLKIMFSYNNKELIINETVPNRFSPKSPDKAHLNLHINSLELGDSAVYFCASSSRGANVLTFGAGSRLTVL.

The chain recombines TRBV5-6 with TRBJ1-2. The CDR3 covers 18 residues. Germline V gene lookup returns CDR1 SGHDT and CDR2 YYEEEE. Here the CDR3 reads CASSSVRQASSPNYGYTF. The full variable domain, its missing parts supplied by reference TRBV5-6 and TRBJ1-2, is DAGVTQSPTHLIKTRGQQVTLRCSPKSGHDTVSWYQQALGQGPQFIFQYYEEEERQRGNFPDRFSGHQFPNYSSELNVNALLLGDSALYLCASSSVRQASSPNYGYTFGSGTRLTVV.

The chain couples TRBV7-9 to TRBJ2-7. Germline loops: CDR1 SEHNR, CDR2 FQNEAQ (reference sequence). This CDR3 comprises 14 residues. This chain's CDR3 is CASSLAGSSYEQYF.

This chain connects TRBV30 to TRBJ2-3; the D gene TCRdb calls, TRBD2, cannot be checked with no DNA. There are 15 residues in the CDR3. Germline V lookup: CDR1 GTSNPN, CDR2 SVGIG (reference sequence). CDR3 protein: CAWSVLAGSTDTQYF.

The rearrangement uses TRBV6-1 and TRBJ2-2; lacking DNA, the TRBD2 call made by TCRdb goes unchecked. The germline V gene has CDR1 MNHNS and CDR2 SASEGT. This CDR3 is 14 amino acids long. This chain's CDR3 is CASSAGLPSGELFF.

The chain has TRBV10-3 and TRBJ2-1. Looked up from germline, CDR1 is ENHRY and CDR2 is SYGVKD. This CDR3 is built from 13 residues. CDR3 sequence: CAISPHYANEQFF.

V is TRBV15 and J is TRBJ2-5. The CDR3 runs to 12 residues. CDR1 is LNHNV and CDR2 is YYDKDF in the germline V gene (reference sequence). CDR3 sequence reads: CATSNFEETQYF.

The chain is built from TRBV7-6 and TRBJ2-7; absent DNA, TCRdb's TRBD2 call cannot be checked. This CDR3 is built from 15 residues. Germline V gives CDR1 SGHVS, CDR2 FNYEAQ. This CDR3 is CASSTRTSETYEQYF.

This chain uses TRBV10-3 with TRBJ1-1; TCRdb's D call of TRBD1 is untestable without DNA. The V gene's germline CDR1 is ENHRY and CDR2 SYGVKD. CDR3 length equals 12 residues. CDR3 region: CAISGTATEAFF.

The V gene is TRBV7-2, the J gene TRBJ2-3; TCRdb lists TRBD1, though no DNA is available to test this call. From germline, CDR1 is SGHTA and CDR2 FQGNSA. This CDR3 spans 16 amino acids. CDR3 loop: CASSSERGGLTDTQYF.

This chain joins TRBV20-1 and TRBJ1-5; checking the TCRdb D call of TRBD1 is not possible without DNA. The CDR3 has 16 residues. CDR1 DFQATT and CDR2 SNEGSKA come from the germline V gene (reference sequence). The CDR3 loop reads CSARDPGALSNQPQHF.

This CDR3 reads CASSFWRGGFNEQFF. The V call is TRBV7-8, the J call TRBJ2-1; TCRdb proposes TRBD2, but this gene call is untestable without DNA. The CDR3 covers 15 residues. CDR1 and CDR2 from the germline V gene are SGHVS and FQNEAQ. The whole variable domain, filled in from reference TRBV7-8 and TRBJ2-1, reads GAGVSQSPRYKVAKRGQDVALRCDPISGHVSLFWYQQALGQGPEFLTYFQNEAQLDKSGLPSDRFFAERPEGSVSTLKIQRTQQEDSAVYLCASSFWRGGFNEQFFGPGTRLTVL.

The CDR3 loop reads CAISASSGSVTYEQYF. This rearrangement joins TRBV10-3 to TRBJ2-7; there is no DNA to check the TCRdb D call of TRBD2. This CDR3 is built from 16 residues. The germline V gene has CDR1 ENHRY and CDR2 SYGVKD.

The chain combines TRBV7-9 with TRBJ1-2; lacking DNA, the TRBD1 call made by TCRdb goes unchecked. The CDR3 runs to 12 residues. Germline V lookup: CDR1 SEHNR, CDR2 FQNEAQ (reference sequence). The chain's CDR3 is CASGQGGIGYTF.

The chain couples TRBV7-8 to TRBJ2-1; TCRdb designates TRBD2, a call that cannot be tested without DNA. The germline CDR1 and CDR2 sequences are SGHVS and FQNEAQ. This CDR3 has 18 residues. The CDR3 is CASSLRSGRADSYNEQFF.

This chain links TRBV2 with TRBJ1-2. CDR1 is SNHLY and CDR2 is FYNNEI in the germline V gene. CDR3 size: 14 residues. CDR3 sequence: CASSELKGTYGYTF.

This chain links TRBV6-1 with TRBJ2-7. The CDR3 has 14 residues. From germline, CDR1 is MNHNS and CDR2 SASEGT. The CDR3 region is CASSMSAGAYEQYF.

The rearrangement uses TRBV25-1 and TRBJ2-4; TCRdb returns TRBD1, unconfirmable since there is no DNA. The CDR3 loop spans 13 amino acids. Germline V gives CDR1 MGHDK, CDR2 SYGVNS. CDR3 amino acids: CASSEPGTPIQYF.

The genes are TRBV3-1 and TRBJ2-1; TCRdb returns TRBD1, unconfirmable since there is no DNA. Germline CDR1 LGHDT, CDR2 YNNKEL (reference sequence). The length of the CDR3 is 14 residues. CDR3 amino acids: CASSPNTQVNEQFF.

The chain's CDR3 is CASSYSVNRAGELFF. This chain joins TRBV6-5 and TRBJ2-2; checking the TCRdb D call of TRBD1 is not possible without DNA. The CDR3 covers 15 residues. Germline CDR1 MNHEY, CDR2 SVGAGI.

The chain has TRBV2 and TRBJ2-7; the TCRdb call, TRBD1, lacks DNA for checking. The CDR3 has 14 amino acids. Germline V lookup: CDR1 SNHLY, CDR2 FYNNEI. CDR3: CASRIQGAGHEQYF.

The chain has TRBV27 and TRBJ2-7; there is no DNA to check the TCRdb D call of TRBD2. Germline CDR1 reads MNHEY; CDR2 reads SMNVEV (reference sequence). This CDR3 has 15 amino acids. This CDR3 is CASSFSAASSYEQYF.

The chain combines TRBV7-9 with TRBJ2-5; the TCRdb call, TRBD1, lacks DNA for checking. In germline, CDR1 is SEHNR, CDR2 FQNEAQ (reference sequence). This CDR3 is built from 12 residues. The CDR3 loop reads CASRTTEETQYF.

The gene calls are TRBV29-1 and TRBJ2-1; the D call from TCRdb, TRBD2, cannot be confirmed without DNA. The germline gives CDR1 SQVTM, CDR2 ANQGSEA. The CDR3 spans 13 residues. The CDR3 sequence: CSVEAGGYNEQFF.

The rearrangement uses TRBV5-1 and TRBJ2-2. The V gene's germline CDR1 is SGHRS and CDR2 YFSETQ. The CDR3 has 15 amino acids. The CDR3 is CASSLSSTNTGELFF. The entire variable domain, with the rest obtained from reference TRBV5-1 and TRBJ2-2, is as follows: KAGVTQTPRYLIKTRGQQVTLSCSPISGHRSVSWYQQTPGQGLQFLFEYFSETQRNKGNFPGRFSGRQFSNSRSEMNVSTLELGDSALYLCASSLSSTNTGELFFGEGSRLTVL.

The V call is TRBV5-1, the J call TRBJ1-4. Germline lookup yields CDR1 SGHRS and CDR2 YFSETQ. The CDR3 is 14 residues long. CDR3 region: CASSSQHGNEKLFF.

The genes are TRBV5-1 and TRBJ2-2; TCRdb lists TRBD2, though no DNA is available to test this call. Looked up from germline, CDR1 is SGHRS and CDR2 is YFSETQ. The CDR3 consists of 15 residues. The CDR3 reads CASSSLKSNTGELFF.

The rearrangement links TRBV20-1 to TRBJ2-3. The CDR3 length is 12 residues. Germline lookup yields CDR1 DFQATT and CDR2 SNEGSKA (reference sequence). The CDR3 sequence is CSANLNTDTQYF.

This rearrangement joins TRBV20-1 to TRBJ1-2; the TRBD1 assignment by TCRdb is unverifiable without DNA. This CDR3 contains 12 residues. Per the germline V gene, CDR1 is DFQATT and CDR2 is SNEGSKA (reference sequence). CDR3 residues: CSAETGNYGYTF.